This T cell receptor beta chain originates from a study of shared clonotypes between healthy human individuals. This clone was picked up one time. V was pared by 4 bases and J by 2 bases, with 6 bases of the junction left unmatched. Per germline, CDR1 SGDLS and CDR2 YYNGEE. CDR3 length equals 16 residues. Libraries were prepared by immunoSEQ multiplex PCR; TCRdb keeps only in-frame clonotypes and omits some of them. The repertoire has approximately 2,000,000 clones, 80% to 95% of them found once; the top ten carry 0.37%. The rearrangement joins TRBV9 to TRBJ2-3; 11 nucleotides line up with TRBD2. This clonotype was obtained from a man younger than 35 in good health. Some clones in this sample may be carry-over from other donors' samples. Sequencing was carried out using naive CD4+ T cells from PBMCs. Subset meaning: CD45RA+ positively selected. CDR3 bases: TGTGCCAGCAGCCCCCCTAGCGGGAGGTTCACAGATACGCAGTATTTT. It codes for CASSPPSGRFTDTQYF.